This TCR beta chain was retrieved from a study of blood T cell repertoires in COVID-19. About the research overall: Sources were T cells, B-cell-depleted T cells, or PBMCs; the material itself was cDNA or gDNA.

A few counts support this clone. The data were produced by immunoSEQ multiplex PCR, yet TCRdb's version contains in-frame clones alone and is incomplete. The sample holds a few hundred thousand clones, about 88% seen once. Per germline, CDR1 GTSNPN and CDR2 SVGIG (reference sequence). CDR3 size: 13 residues. V shed 0 bases, J shed 8 bases, and the junction held 4 bases outside the gene matches. Sequencing input: PBMCs or T cells enriched from blood (not recorded which). The TCR was taken from a young woman who had recovered from COVID-19. The J gene is TRBJ2-1, the V gene TRBV30, with 7 bases identical to TRBD1. The CDR3 nucleotides read TGTGCCTGGAGTGTACAGGGGACCTATGAGCAGTTCTTC. Encoded protein: CAWSVQGTYEQFF. Based on the CDR3 plus reference TRBV30 and TRBJ2-1, the full variable domain is SQTIHQWPATLVQPVGSPLSLECTVEGTSNPNLYWYRQAAGRGLQLLFYSVGIGQISSEVPQNLSASRPQDRQFILSSKKLLLSDSGFYLCAWSVQGTYEQFFGPGTRLTVL.